This T cell receptor beta chain was sequenced for a study of cytomegalovirus exposure and HLA in healthy donors. As for this clone: Its cognate antigen is unknown.

Broader study findings: In a later analysis, V- and J-gene trimming of beta chains associated with a DCLRE1C missense variant, replicated independently. Previous analysis showed most TCR beta V segments were productive about 87% or about 30% of the time. A later analysis showed that HLA-associated TCR beta chains had undergone more clonal expansion than equally common others.

Primers for the PCR totalled 60 Vbeta and 13 Jbeta. Measured with immunoSEQ multiplex PCR; TCRdb has only the in-frame clones, and not every one. This table holds about 190,000 clones, 70% to 75% found once. This CDR3 has 14 residues. Germline CDR1 reads KGHSH; CDR2 reads LQKENI. V dropped 3 bases and J dropped 0 bases, with 8 bases sitting between them. This rearrangement joins TRBV18 to TRBJ1-1; D is possibly TRBD1 (5 bases). Sequencing used PBMCs. This receptor was taken from a young man in good health and CMV-seropositive. The CDR3 region has the DNA TGTGCCAGCTCACCGGGACTGTTGAACACTGAAGCTTTCTTT. This translates into CASSPGLLNTEAFF.